This entry features one T cell receptor beta chain sequence. The second PCR ran about 6 to 11 cycles with a sample-barcoded 5' primer and J-beta primers. All cDNA molecules were each tagged by a template-switch adaptor with 12 random nucleotides. In TCRdb, the 5' RACE reads were re-called with MiXCR into one record per CDR3 protein. The data contain roughly 2 million distinct CDR3 sequences, around half of them singletons. V lost 2 bases and J lost 5, with 14 bases in between. Germline values: CDR1 SGHDT, CDR2 YYEEEE. The CDR3 covers 15 residues. This sample was taken from a study of blood T cells in healthy people across ages. Healthy individuals of Caucasian origin from Russia, aged roughly 6 to 100, served as donors. Isolated per sample were at least 6 million PBMCs.

This clonotype originated in a woman between 40 and 55 years old in good health. This sequence joins TRBV5-6 and TRBJ2-1, with D maybe TRBD1 (6 bases). The sample taken for sequencing was blood. The CDR3 loop is CASSLLGASDNEQFF. The DNA for the CDR3 is TGTGCCAGCAGCTTATTGGGGGCGTCTGACAATGAGCAGTTCTTC.